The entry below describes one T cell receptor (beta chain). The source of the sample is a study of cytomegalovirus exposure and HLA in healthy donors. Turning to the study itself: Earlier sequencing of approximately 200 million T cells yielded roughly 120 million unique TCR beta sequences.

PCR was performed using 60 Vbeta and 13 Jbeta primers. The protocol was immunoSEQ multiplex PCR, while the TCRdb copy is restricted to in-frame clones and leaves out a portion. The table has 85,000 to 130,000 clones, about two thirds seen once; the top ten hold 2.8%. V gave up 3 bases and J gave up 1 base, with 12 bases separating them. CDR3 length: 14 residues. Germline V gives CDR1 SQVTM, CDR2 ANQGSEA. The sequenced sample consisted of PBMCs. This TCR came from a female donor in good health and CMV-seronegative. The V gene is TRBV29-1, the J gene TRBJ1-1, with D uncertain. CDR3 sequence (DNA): TGCAGCGTTGATTTCGGGTTCGGGAACACTGAAGCTTTCTTT. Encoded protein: CSVDFGFGNTEAFF. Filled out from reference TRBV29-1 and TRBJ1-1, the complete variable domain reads SAVISQKPSRDICQRGTSLTIQCQVDSQVTMMFWYRQQPGQSLTLIATANQGSEATYESGFVIDKFPISRPNLTFSTLTVSNMSPEDSSIYLCSVDFGFGNTEAFFGQGTRLTVV.